Listed here is a single T cell receptor beta chain. This clone was recorded a few times. What this receptor recognizes is not known. The sample holds no much larger clone one base away, and base qualities are not on file. This entry belongs to a study of cytomegalovirus exposure and HLA in healthy donors (dated by TCRdb to 2016 to 2017). For context, the study as a whole: An earlier analysis of more than 550 of the donors reported about 260 Gb of sequence data and 95 million to 120 million unique TCR beta sequences obtained from approximately 180 million T cells. Approximately 310 gigabases of sequencing data and around 85 million unique TCR sequences made up an early release that covered approximately 700 HLA-typed donors. The genetic ancestry cluster associated with self-reported Caucasian donors included 65% to 90% of the 300 to 400 genotyped donors. The study aimed to test whether signatures of past pathogen exposure could be identified by cataloging public T cell receptors. The study used immunosequencing to profile the T cell repertoires of 666 subjects and linked those repertoires to cytomegalovirus serostatus. A separate validation cohort of over a hundred different subjects was used in addition to the 666-subject first cohort. High-throughput TCR immunosequencing, statistical association of individual TCRs with disease status, and machine learning were combined to predict cytomegalovirus infection status. A later analysis re-examined previously published TCR beta repertoires from roughly 650 donors and added high-resolution HLA genotyping to investigate patterns of TCR occurrence. The later analysis used no new phenotypic data to find candidate immune exposures, relying instead on TCR beta sequences and their occurrence across donors. An earlier analysis of about 600 of the donors used high-throughput TCR beta sequencing to judge whether each TCR beta V gene segment behaved as functional or pseudogenic. Donor age, sex, ethnicity and CMV serostatus were compiled together with the repertoire data. In a later genetic analysis, genome-wide SNP genotypes for 398 of the 666 donors were used, and that subset was treated as a discovery cohort. All discovery cohort repertoires had been generated using a single sequencing platform. HLA typing included class I and class II loci at four-digit resolution. Typing coverage varied by locus: about 620-640 donors for A, B, C, DRB1 and DQB1; more than 500 for DQA1; over 600 for DPA1; approximately 490 for DPB1. A few DR-DQ haplotypes were treated as single units for association and clustering because of strong linkage in the cohort. Among 350 to 400 genotyped donors of the cohort, an average of approximately 250,000 unique TCR beta nucleotide sequences were sequenced per donor, around 20% of them non-productive. Overall results and qualifications from the work: A cluster of highly shared sequence variants was judged likely to be a technical artifact of the sequencing pipeline. In an earlier analysis of more than 450 of the donors, most TCR beta V segments were observed in productive rearrangements about 87% or about 30% of the time, broadly matching IMGT annotations. Cytomegalovirus status was reported to be diagnosed by the classifier with high specificity and sensitivity in both the original and validation cohorts. In vitro tests confirmed that a few of the cytomegalovirus-associated TCR beta chains recognize cytomegalovirus antigens. A further reported finding was that TCR beta sequences accurately predicted the HLA-A and HLA-B alleles for most subjects in the first cohort. Compared with the approximately 670-donor mean, donors in an Asian-associated ancestry cluster had fewer N-insertions in productive TCRs, according to a later genetic analysis. Because counts were too low, roughly 18 rarely observed V segments, including chromosome 9 orphons, were left out of the earlier analysis of 587 of the donors. Linkage disequilibrium might explain the correlated functional status among segregating V segments, but an unknown experimental factor could not be excluded. The study listed around 160 TCR beta chains as associated with cytomegalovirus. When HLA alleles, especially DR and DQ, strongly co-occurred, TCR associations were difficult to assign to individual alleles. Specific HLA alleles were associated with around 18,000 TCR beta sequences at a false discovery rate of 0.05 in a later analysis. In a later analysis, HLA-associated TCR beta chains were found to be more clonally expanded and to have lower generation probabilities than equally common non-associated chains. A later genetic analysis associated a missense DCLRE1C variant with V-gene and J-gene trimming of TCR beta chains, and an independent cohort replicated the association. For the cohort, immune exposure information was limited to CMV serostatus. According to the authors, the approach could potentially be generalized to other disease states and immunological phenotypes. The presence/absence analyses assumed that sequencing depth was roughly uniform across donors, and that assumption may not be true. A later analysis found that TCR association rates varied across HLA loci, with DRB1 alleles showing the most associated TCRs and HLA-C alleles the fewest. A later analysis reported that several top co-occurrence clusters appeared linked to parvovirus B19, influenza, CMV and Epstein-Barr virus. Across donors, most TCR sequences were observed very rarely, whereas some public TCRs were present in many individuals. Because HLA typing was missing for some donors at each locus, association tests included only the typed subset. This cohort had only TCR beta chains sequenced, and the lack of alpha or paired-chain data limited which features could be detected. A later analysis found that most CMV-associated TCR beta chains appeared HLA-restricted, with HLA associations seemingly driven largely by CMV exposure.

The cohort consisted of 670 or so healthy bone marrow donors. At the time of sampling, every cohort member was nominally healthy, though immune exposures that went unrecorded were likely present. The donor tested CMV seronegative and was one of the 352 seronegative cohort members. A peripheral blood sample was provided by each donor, and peripheral blood mononuclear cells were used for TCR beta sequencing. Genomic DNA was extracted from the blood cell samples with the Qiagen DNeasy Blood Extraction Kit. Library construction relied on the immunoSEQ multiplex PCR assay. For the multiplex PCR, a mixture combining 60 forward primers for TCR Vbeta segments and 13 reverse primers for TCR Jbeta segments was used. Amplification of the CDR3 region of rearranged TCR beta genes was performed with a multiplex PCR assay on genomic DNA. The Illumina HiSeq System was used to sequence the amplified TCR beta libraries as 87-base-pair reads. The paper's data handling went like this. A later analysis counted about 80 million unique TCR beta chains across the roughly 700 repertoires, and roughly 11 million of these chains were shared by at least two donors. A nearest-neighbor algorithm error-corrected the raw reads and collapsed the reads into unique sequences, merging closely related sequences to remove PCR and sequencing errors. CDR3 sequences were aligned to IMGT reference sequences to assign V, D and J gene segments. Each retained sequence needed at least a six-nucleotide match to both a V gene segment and a J gene segment. A rearrangement counted as productive if the CDR3 had no stop codons and remained in frame with V and J, and every other rearrangement counted as non-productive. CDR3 was defined according to IMGT convention as the region running from the second conserved V-encoded cysteine to the conserved J-encoded phenylalanine. Sequences without an unambiguous match to a single V gene segment were excluded from the earlier analysis of over 500 of the donors. In an earlier analysis of approximately 590 of the donors, V segments were called functional above 56.7% productive rearrangements and were called segregating when the between-donor standard deviation exceeded 5%. A statistical classification framework was built for diagnosing cytomegalovirus status from the catalog of TCR beta chain sequences. V and J gene assignment, in a later analysis, came from comparing TCR nucleotide sequences with IMGT/GENE-DB human TR gene sequences. In a later analysis, CDR3 sequences and most-parsimonious VDJ recombination scenarios were assigned using the TCRdist pipeline. In a later analysis, every TCR beta chain was defined by the combination of its CDR3 amino acid sequence and its V-gene family, and reads without a unique V-gene family were dropped. In a later analysis, approximately 590 highly shared, low-generation-probability nucleotide sequences were removed to address suspected cross-contamination and a sequencing artifact. In a later analysis, a clonal expansion index for each public chain was calculated from normalized within-repertoire ranks of inferred template counts. In a later analysis, generation probabilities were computed using a VDJ recombination model fitted to out-of-frame rearrangements, and the results were checked against IGoR. A later analysis scored TCR-TCR, TCR-HLA and TCR-CMV co-occurrence with hypergeometric tests, applying a repertoire-size bias correction to TCR pairs. In a later analysis, false discovery rates were estimated by permuting HLA or CMV assignments 20 times. In a later analysis, co-occurring TCRs were grouped using DBSCAN, with TCRdist sequence similarity added in when clustering inside HLA-allele-positive subsets. Repertoires with fewer than 30,000 or more than 120,000 public chains, plus five repertoires with anomalous nucleotide sharing, were excluded from co-occurrence clustering. Here the immuneACCESS table is served through TCRdb, limited to in-frame sequences with V and J called. Missing clones are a known gap in these copies; in checked studies unresolved V genes cover under half, and the rest lacks a known reason. V and J calls and clone size are as listed in that table; D and trimming were resolved from the DNA. The sample table holds 130,000 to 150,000 clones, of which roughly 68% were seen once. Around 4.7% of the sample is in the top ten clones.

Source material: PBMCs. The TCR comes from a man aged 55 to 70 in good health and CMV-seronegative.

The nucleotides are TGTGCCAGCAGTGTAGGGGAAGAGCCCCAGCATTTT. It encodes CASSVGEEPQHF. Recombination linked TRBV2 to TRBJ1-5; TRBD1 is a weak D gene call, 5 bases matching. The CDR3 has 12 amino acids, counting the end cysteine and phenylalanine. Solely the CDR3 DNA is kept, with 36 bases framed from the first base. The germline V gene yields SNHLY for CDR1 and FYNNEI for CDR2. The junction shows trimming of 4 bases on V and 8 bases on J, plus 9 bases between the germline ends.